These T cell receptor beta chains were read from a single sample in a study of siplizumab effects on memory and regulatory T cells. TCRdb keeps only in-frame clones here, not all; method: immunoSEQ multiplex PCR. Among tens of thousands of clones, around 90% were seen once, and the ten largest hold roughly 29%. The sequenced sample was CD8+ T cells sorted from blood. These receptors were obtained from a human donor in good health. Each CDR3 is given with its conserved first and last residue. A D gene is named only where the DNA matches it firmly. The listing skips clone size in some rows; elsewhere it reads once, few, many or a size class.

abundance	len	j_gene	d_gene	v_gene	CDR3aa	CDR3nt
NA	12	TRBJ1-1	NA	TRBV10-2	CASTSTGIEAFF	TGCGCCAGCACCTCCACAGGGATTGAAGCTTTCTTT
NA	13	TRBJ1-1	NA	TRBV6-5	CASSYFGGAEAFF	TGTGCCAGCAGTTACTTCGGGGGCGCTGAAGCTTTCTTT
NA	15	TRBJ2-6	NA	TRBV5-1	CASSLNRVGANVLTF	TGCGCCAGCAGCCTTAACAGGGTCGGGGCCAACGTCCTGACTTTC
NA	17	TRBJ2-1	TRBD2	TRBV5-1	CASSPTSGGLSYNEQFF	TGCGCCAGCAGCCCAACTAGCGGGGGACTATCCTACAATGAGCAGTTCTTC
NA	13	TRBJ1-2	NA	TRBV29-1	CSVDLDAPYGYTF	TGCAGCGTTGATCTGGACGCGCCCTATGGCTACACCTTC
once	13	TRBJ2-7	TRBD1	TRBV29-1	CSVVVTGTHEQYF	TGCAGCGTTGTGGTGACAGGGACACACGAGCAGTACTTC
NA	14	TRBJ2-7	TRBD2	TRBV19	CASSHGLAGYEQYF	TGTGCCAGTAGTCACGGACTAGCGGGCTACGAGCAGTACTTC
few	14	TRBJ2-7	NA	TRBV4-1	CASSPQVRSYEQYF	TGCGCCAGCAGCCCCCAGGTTCGCTCCTACGAGCAGTACTTC
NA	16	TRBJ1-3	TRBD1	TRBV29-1	CSVELFQGVSGNTIYF	TGCAGCGTTGAATTATTTCAGGGGGTGTCTGGAAACACCATATATTTT
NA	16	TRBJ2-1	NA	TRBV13	CASSLGRGGSYNEQFF	TGTGCCAGCAGCTTAGGTCGTGGGGGATCCTACAATGAGCAGTTCTTC
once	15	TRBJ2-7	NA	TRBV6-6	CASSYSGTDSYEQYF	TGTGCCAGCAGTTACTCGGGGACTGACTCCTACGAGCAGTACTTC
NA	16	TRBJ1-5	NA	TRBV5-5	CASSLGTVYSNQPQHF	TGTGCCAGCAGCTTGGGGACAGTTTATAGCAATCAGCCCCAGCATTTT
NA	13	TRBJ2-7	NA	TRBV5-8	CASSSTTPREQYF	TGTGCCAGCAGCTCCACAACGCCCCGCGAGCAGTACTTC
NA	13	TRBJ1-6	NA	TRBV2	CASSEFPNSPLHF	TGTGCCAGCAGTGAATTCCCTAATTCACCCCTCCACTTT
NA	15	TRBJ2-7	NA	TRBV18	CASSPGGGAPYEQYF	TGTGCCAGCTCACCGGGGGGCGGGGCACCCTACGAGCAGTACTTC
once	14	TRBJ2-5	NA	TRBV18	CASSPPGFEETQYF	TGTGCCAGCTCACCACCGGGTTTTGAAGAGACCCAGTACTTC
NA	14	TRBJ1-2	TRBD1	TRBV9	CASSAVQGDYGYTF	TGTGCCAGCAGCGCGGTACAGGGGGACTATGGCTACACCTTC
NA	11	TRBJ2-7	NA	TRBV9	CASSVIYEQYF	TGTGCCAGCAGCGTAATCTACGAGCAGTACTTC
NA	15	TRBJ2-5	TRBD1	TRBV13	CASSLGTGGGETQYF	TGTGCCAGCAGCTTAGGGACAGGGGGTGGGGAGACCCAGTACTTC
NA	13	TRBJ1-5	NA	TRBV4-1	CASSQEVDQPQHF	TGCGCCAGCAGCCAAGAGGTGGATCAGCCCCAGCATTTT
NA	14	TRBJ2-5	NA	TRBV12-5	CASGETDSQETQYF	TGTGCTAGTGGTGAGACGGACAGTCAAGAGACCCAGTACTTC
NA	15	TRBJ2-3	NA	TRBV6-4	CASRKNLGRTDTQYF	TGTGCCAGCAGAAAAAACTTAGGGAGGACAGATACGCAGTATTTT
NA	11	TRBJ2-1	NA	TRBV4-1	CASSLVDEQFF	TGCGCCAGCAGCCTAGTGGATGAGCAGTTCTTC
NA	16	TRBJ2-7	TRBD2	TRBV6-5	CASSFPGAGVPYEQYF	TGTGCCAGCAGTTTCCCCGGAGCGGGGGTTCCCTACGAGCAGTACTTC
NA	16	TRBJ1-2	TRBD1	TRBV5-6	CASSYRDRGRGYGYTF	TGTGCCAGCAGCTACCGGGACAGGGGGCGCGGCTATGGCTACACCTTC
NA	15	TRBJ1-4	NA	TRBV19	CASSIDIWRGGKLFF	TGTGCCAGTAGTATAGACATTTGGAGGGGGGGAAAACTGTTTTTT
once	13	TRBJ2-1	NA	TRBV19	CASSIVSGDEQFF	TGTGCCAGTAGTATTGTTTCGGGGGATGAGCAGTTCTTC
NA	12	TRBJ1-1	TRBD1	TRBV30	CAWTDQGVEAFF	TGTGCCTGGACGGATCAGGGGGTTGAAGCTTTCTTT